The 17 T cell receptor beta chains presented below share a single source sample, sequenced in a study of T cell responses to AZD1222 COVID-19 vaccine. Profiled with immunoSEQ multiplex PCR; TCRdb holds only in-frame clones, not every one. Among 130,000 to 150,000 clones listed, more than 85% were seen once. Sequenced here: peripheral blood, sampled on day 0 of AZD1222 vaccination. These receptor sequences come from an adult in good health.

The chain joins TRBV5-6 to TRBJ1-5; 12 nucleotides line up with TRBD1. Germline V gives CDR1 SGHDT, CDR2 YYEEEE. This CDR3 contains 15 residues. With V trimmed by 4 bases and J by 5 bases, 4 bases remained unmatched. The CDR3 DNA reads as TGTGCCAGCAGCGAAGGGACAGGGGGCTATCAGCCCCAGCATTTT. This gives the protein CASSEGTGGYQPQHF.

This sequence joins TRBV7-9 and TRBJ2-7; TRBD2 matches at 13 bases. With V trimmed by 4 bases and J by 2 bases, 11 bases remained unmatched. The germline V gene has CDR1 SEHNR and CDR2 FQNEAQ (reference sequence). CDR3 size: 18 residues. This CDR3 reads CASSSTDLGLAGAYEQYF. The CDR3 region has the DNA TGTGCCAGCAGCTCAACCGACCTCGGACTAGCGGGAGCCTACGAGCAGTACTTC.

This sequence joins TRBV30 and TRBJ2-2; 14 bases are a match to TRBD2. The trim removed 3 bases at V and 4 bases at J, leaving 4 bases unmatched. This CDR3 is built from 16 residues. CDR1 is GTSNPN and CDR2 is SVGIG in the germline V gene (reference sequence). This CDR3 is CAWRGLAGVSTGELFF. In nucleotides, the CDR3 is TGTGCCTGGAGGGGACTAGCGGGAGTGAGCACCGGGGAGCTGTTTTTT.

The CDR3 coding sequence is TGTGCCAGCAGCCCGGGGACAGCTAACTATGGCTACACCTTC. Amino acid sequence: CASSPGTANYGYTF. This chain uses TRBV7-6 with TRBJ1-2, with 7 bases that match TRBD1. Trimming at V came to 5 bases and at J to 0 bases, leaving 3 bases not matched to a gene. Germline lookup yields CDR1 SGHVS and CDR2 FNYEAQ. The CDR3 loop spans 14 amino acids. Complete variable domain (other parts from reference TRBV7-6 and TRBJ1-2): GAGVSQSPRYKVTKRGQDVALRCDPISGHVSLYWYRQALGQGPEFLTYFNYEAQQDKSGLPNDRFSAERPEGSISTLTIQRTEQRDSAMYRCASSPGTANYGYTFGSGTRLTVV.

The rearrangement uses TRBV12-3 or TRBV12-4 and TRBJ1-2, with D perhaps matching TRBD1 (5 bases). V gave up 1 base and J gave up 7 bases, with 7 bases separating them. The CDR3 consists of 12 residues. CDR3 bases: TGTGCCAGCAGTTTAGGGGGCGCTGGCTACACCTTC. Translated: CASSLGGAGYTF.

This chain joins TRBV2 and TRBJ2-7; 10 nucleotides agree with TRBD1. The ends lost 9 bases at V and 1 base at J; junction bases unmatched: 6. In germline, CDR1 is SNHLY, CDR2 FYNNEI. The CDR3 sequence is 14 residues long. CDR3 residues: CASGRDRGSYEQYF. DNA for the CDR3: TGTGCCAGTGGACGGGACAGGGGATCCTACGAGCAGTACTTC.

With respect to this clone: The sample holds other DNA sequences that translate to the same CDR3. The chain links TRBV9 to TRBJ2-1; 9 positions agree with TRBD1. Germline CDR1 is SGDLS and CDR2 is YYNGEE. V lost 2 bases, J lost 4 bases, and 4 bases stayed unmatched. The CDR3 covers 15 residues. For the CDR3, the DNA is TGTGCCAGCAGCGTGGACAGGGGCTCATACAATGAGCAGTTCTTC. This sequence encodes CASSVDRGSYNEQFF.

The chain has TRBV12-3 or TRBV12-4 and TRBJ1-2; D is undetermined. CDR3 length: 13 residues. The ends were cut back, 2 bases at V and 0 bases at J, with 4 bases in the middle. The CDR3 sequence: CASSLYTNYGYTF. DNA for the CDR3: TGTGCCAGCAGTTTATACACTAACTATGGCTACACCTTC.

This clone was picked up one time. J is TRBJ1-4 and V is TRBV19; 10 bases are a match to TRBD1. The CDR3 is made up of 13 amino acids. CDR1 is LNHDA and CDR2 is SQIVND in the germline V gene (reference sequence). V shed 10 bases and J 10 bases; nucleotides not matched to a gene: 9. This CDR3 is CATLGQGIGKLFF. CDR3 DNA sequence: TGTGCCACGTTGGGACAGGGGATCGGAAAACTGTTTTTT.

This chain uses TRBV11-1 with TRBJ2-3, with D possibly matching TRBD1 (7 bases). Germline V gene sequence: CDR1 SGHAT, CDR2 FQDESV (reference sequence). The CDR3 is made up of 16 amino acids. The V end was cut by 5 bases, the J end by 5 bases, with 20 bases between. This chain's CDR3 is CASSTLAGQNIDTQYF. Here the CDR3 DNA reads TGTGCCAGCAGCACTTTGGCGGGACAGAACATAGATACGCAGTATTTT.

CDR3 protein: CASSALSENTEAFF. CDR3 DNA sequence: TGTGCCAGCAGCGCTCTATCAGAGAACACTGAAGCTTTCTTT. The chain links TRBV9 to TRBJ1-1, with no clear D. From germline, CDR1 is SGDLS and CDR2 YYNGEE. The CDR3 consists of 14 residues. Trimming cost V 3 bases and J 1 base, with 10 bases left between them.

CDR3 DNA: TGTGCCAGCAGCGCGCCGTGGGGGTTGGGTAGCAATCAGCCCCAGCATTTT. Translated: CASSAPWGLGSNQPQHF. The J gene is TRBJ1-5, the V gene TRBV7-9; a possible D gene is TRBD1 (5 bases). V lost 5 bases and J 0 bases, leaving 17 bases between the germline ends. This CDR3 is 17 amino acids long. The germline gives CDR1 SEHNR, CDR2 FQNEAQ (reference sequence). The whole variable domain, filled in from reference TRBV7-9 and TRBJ1-5, reads DTGVSQNPRHKITKRGQNVTFRCDPISEHNRLYWYRQTLGQGPEFLTYFQNEAQLEKSRLLSDRFSAERPKGSFSTLEIQRTEQGDSAMYLCASSAPWGLGSNQPQHFGDGTRLSIL.

This chain links TRBV5-1 with TRBJ2-7; D unclear. The CDR3 is 13 residues long. Germline V gene data show CDR1 as SGHRS and CDR2 as YFSETQ. V lost 0 bases to trimming and J lost 3 bases, with 7 bases between them. The CDR3 spells CASSLVLGYEQYF. The CDR3 bases are TGCGCCAGCAGCTTGGTCCTGGGCTACGAGCAGTACTTC.

The V call is TRBV2, the J call TRBJ1-2, with 8 bases fitting TRBD1. Germline V gene data show CDR1 as SNHLY and CDR2 as FYNNEI. The CDR3 sequence is 13 residues long. V shed 11 bases, J shed 6 bases, and the junction held 11 bases outside the gene matches. The CDR3 sequence is CARTPTGDNGYTF. The CDR3 nucleotides read TGTGCCCGTACGCCGACAGGGGATAATGGCTACACCTTC. Full variable domain (outside the CDR3, taken from reference TRBV2 and TRBJ1-2): EPEVTQTPSHQVTQMGQEVILRCVPISNHLYFYWYRQILGQKVEFLVSFYNNEISEKSEIFDDQFSVERPDGSNFTLKIRSTKLEDSAMYFCARTPTGDNGYTFGSGTRLTVV.

CDR3 sequence reads: CASSQRPGPEPQHF. The CDR3 nucleotides are TGTGCCAGCAGCCAGAGGCCCGGACCTGAGCCCCAGCATTTT. This chain connects TRBV3-1 (or the pseudogene TRBV3-2) to TRBJ1-5, with D hard to call. The V and J ends lost 3 bases and 8 bases respectively, with 14 bases between them. The CDR3 totals 14 residues. The germline gives CDR1 LGHDT, CDR2 YNNKEL (reference sequence).

The chain uses TRBV11-1 and TRBJ2-5; 7 positions match TRBD1. With V trimmed by 1 base and J by 7 bases, 6 bases remained unmatched. The CDR3 covers 14 residues. The germline gives CDR1 SGHAT, CDR2 FQDESV (reference sequence). The CDR3 coding sequence is TGTGCCAGCAGCTTAGGGGACAGCACCCCGACCCAGTACTTC. Its translation: CASSLGDSTPTQYF. The full variable domain, its missing parts supplied by reference TRBV11-1 and TRBJ2-5, is EAEVAQSPRYKITEKSQAVAFWCDPISGHATLYWYRQILGQGPELLVQFQDESVVDDSQLPKDRFSAERLKGVDSTLKIQPAELGDSAMYLCASSLGDSTPTQYFGPGTRLLVL.

This chain joins TRBV27 and TRBJ2-7; 11 bases fit TRBD2. Germline CDR1 reads MNHEY; CDR2 reads SMNVEV (reference sequence). The V segment lost 4 bases and the J segment 3 bases; nucleotides outside the gene matches: 2. This CDR3 spans 14 amino acids. The CDR3 is CASSSGLAGYEQYF. CDR3 DNA sequence: TGTGCCAGCAGTTCCGGACTAGCGGGCTACGAGCAGTACTTC.